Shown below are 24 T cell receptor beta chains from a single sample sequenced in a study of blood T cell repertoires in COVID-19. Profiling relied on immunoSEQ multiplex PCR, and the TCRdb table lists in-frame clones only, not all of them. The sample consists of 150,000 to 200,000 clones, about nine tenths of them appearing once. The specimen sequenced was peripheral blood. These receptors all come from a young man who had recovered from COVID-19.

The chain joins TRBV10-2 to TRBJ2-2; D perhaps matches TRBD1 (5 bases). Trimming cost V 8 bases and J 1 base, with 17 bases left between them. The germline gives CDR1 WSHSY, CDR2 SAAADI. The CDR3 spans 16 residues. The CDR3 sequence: CASEDISAGNTGELFF. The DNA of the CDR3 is TGCGCCAGCGAGGACATATCGGCAGGGAACACCGGGGAGCTGTTTTTT.

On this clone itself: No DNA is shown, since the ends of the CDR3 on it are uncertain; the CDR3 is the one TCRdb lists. CDR3 loop: CASSFGTGSPNQPQHF. The genes are TRBV12-1 and TRBJ1-5; the table's D gene call, TRBD1, was not cross checked with the DNA. TRBV12-1 is assigned pseudogene status. The CDR3 is 16 residues long, ends included.

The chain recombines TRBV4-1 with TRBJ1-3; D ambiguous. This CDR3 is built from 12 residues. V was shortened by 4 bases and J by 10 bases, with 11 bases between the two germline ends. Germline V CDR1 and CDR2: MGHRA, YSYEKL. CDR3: CASSPSSGTIYF. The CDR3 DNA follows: TGCGCCAGCAGCCCAAGCTCGGGGACCATATATTTT.

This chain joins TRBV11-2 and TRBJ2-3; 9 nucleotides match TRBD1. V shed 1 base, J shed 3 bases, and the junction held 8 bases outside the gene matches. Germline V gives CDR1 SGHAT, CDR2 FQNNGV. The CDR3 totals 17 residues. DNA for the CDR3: TGTGCCAGCAGCTTAGGGCGCAGACAGGGGGGGACAGATACGCAGTATTTT. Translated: CASSLGRRQGGTDTQYF.

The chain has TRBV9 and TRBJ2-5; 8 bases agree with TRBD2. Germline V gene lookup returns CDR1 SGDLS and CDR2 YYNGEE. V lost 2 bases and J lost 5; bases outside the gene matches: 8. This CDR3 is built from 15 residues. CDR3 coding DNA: TGTGCCAGCAGCGTTACGGGACTAGTGGGCGAGACCCAGTACTTC. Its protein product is CASSVTGLVGETQYF.

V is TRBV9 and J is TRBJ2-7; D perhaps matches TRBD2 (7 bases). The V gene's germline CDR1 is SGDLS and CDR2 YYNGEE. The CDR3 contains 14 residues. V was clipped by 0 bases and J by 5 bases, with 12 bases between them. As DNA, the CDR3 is TGTGCCAGCAGCGTAGGCGGCGGGGGCAACGAGCAGTACTTC. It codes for CASSVGGGGNEQYF.

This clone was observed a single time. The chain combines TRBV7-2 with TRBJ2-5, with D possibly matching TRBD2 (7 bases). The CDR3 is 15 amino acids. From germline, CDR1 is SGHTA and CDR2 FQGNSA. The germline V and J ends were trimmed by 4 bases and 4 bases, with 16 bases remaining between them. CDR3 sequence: CASSSRGGGRETQYF. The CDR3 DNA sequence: TGTGCCAGCAGCTCTAGGGGCGGGGGCAGAGAGACCCAGTACTTC.

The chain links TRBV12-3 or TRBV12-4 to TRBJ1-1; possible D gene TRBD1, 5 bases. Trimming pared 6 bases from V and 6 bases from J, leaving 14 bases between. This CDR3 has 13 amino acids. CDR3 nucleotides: TGTGCCAGCAGCCCGGTATGGGGGGCTGAAGCTTTCTTT. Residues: CASSPVWGAEAFF.

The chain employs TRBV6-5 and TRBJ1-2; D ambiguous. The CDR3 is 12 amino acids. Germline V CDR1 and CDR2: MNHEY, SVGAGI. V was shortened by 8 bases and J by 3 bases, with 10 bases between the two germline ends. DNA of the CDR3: TGTGCCAGCTACCGGGGTGACTATGGCTACACCTTC. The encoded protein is CASYRGDYGYTF.

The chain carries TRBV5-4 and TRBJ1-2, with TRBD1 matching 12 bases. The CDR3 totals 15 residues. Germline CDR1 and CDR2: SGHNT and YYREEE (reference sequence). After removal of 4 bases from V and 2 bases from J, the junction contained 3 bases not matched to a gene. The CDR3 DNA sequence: TGTGCCAGCAGCGGGGGGACAGGGGGCAACTATGGCTACACCTTC. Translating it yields CASSGGTGGNYGYTF.

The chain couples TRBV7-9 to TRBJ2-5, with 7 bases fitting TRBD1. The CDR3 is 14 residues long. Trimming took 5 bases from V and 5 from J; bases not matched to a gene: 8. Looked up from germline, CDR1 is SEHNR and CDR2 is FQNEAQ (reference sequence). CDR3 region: CASSPPTGEETQYF. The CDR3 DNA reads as TGTGCCAGCAGCCCCCCCACAGGGGAGGAGACCCAGTACTTC.

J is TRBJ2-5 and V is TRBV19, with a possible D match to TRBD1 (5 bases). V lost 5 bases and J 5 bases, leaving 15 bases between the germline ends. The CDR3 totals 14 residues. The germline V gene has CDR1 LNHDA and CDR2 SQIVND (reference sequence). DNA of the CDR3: TGTGCCAGTAGTCCTTGGGGCGGCACGGAGACCCAGTACTTC. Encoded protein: CASSPWGGTETQYF.

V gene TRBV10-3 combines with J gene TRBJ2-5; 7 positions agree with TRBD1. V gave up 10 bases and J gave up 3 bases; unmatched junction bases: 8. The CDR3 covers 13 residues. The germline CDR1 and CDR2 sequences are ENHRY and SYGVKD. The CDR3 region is CATSYRGEETQYF. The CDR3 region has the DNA TGTGCCACCTCCTACAGGGGAGAAGAGACCCAGTACTTC.

The CDR3 coding sequence is TGTGCCAGCAGTAGGGGGGGAGGGTTGAACACTGAAGCTTTCTTT. The encoded protein is CASSRGGGLNTEAFF. The rearrangement joins TRBV2 to TRBJ1-1; D perhaps matches TRBD1 (6 bases). V shed 5 bases and J shed 0 bases, with 13 bases lying between them. CDR3 length: 15 residues. In germline, CDR1 is SNHLY, CDR2 FYNNEI.

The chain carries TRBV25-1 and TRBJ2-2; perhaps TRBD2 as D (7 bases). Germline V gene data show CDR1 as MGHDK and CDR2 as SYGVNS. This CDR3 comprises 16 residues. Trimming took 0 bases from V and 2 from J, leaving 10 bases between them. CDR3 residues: CASSEYRGGNTGELFF. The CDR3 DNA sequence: TGTGCCAGCAGTGAATATAGGGGGGGAAACACCGGGGAGCTGTTTTTT.

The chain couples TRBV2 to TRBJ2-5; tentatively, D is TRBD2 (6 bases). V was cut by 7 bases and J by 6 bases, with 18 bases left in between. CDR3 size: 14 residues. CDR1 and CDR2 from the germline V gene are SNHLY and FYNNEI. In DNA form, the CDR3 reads TGTGCCAGCAATTCAGCGCGGGGTCTTCAGACCCAGTACTTC. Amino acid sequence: CASNSARGLQTQYF.

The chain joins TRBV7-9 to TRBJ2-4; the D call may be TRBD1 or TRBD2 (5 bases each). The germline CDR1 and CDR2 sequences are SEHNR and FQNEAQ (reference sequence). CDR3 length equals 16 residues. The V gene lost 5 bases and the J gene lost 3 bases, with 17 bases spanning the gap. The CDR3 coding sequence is TGTGCCAGCAGCCTAGGGGCGGGTTTAGGCAAAAACATTCAGTACTTC. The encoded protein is CASSLGAGLGKNIQYF.

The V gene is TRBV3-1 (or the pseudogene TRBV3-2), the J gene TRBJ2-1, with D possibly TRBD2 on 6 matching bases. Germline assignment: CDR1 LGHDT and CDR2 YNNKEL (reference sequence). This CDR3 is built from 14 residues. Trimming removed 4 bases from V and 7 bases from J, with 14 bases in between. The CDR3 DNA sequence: TGTGCCAGCAGCCCGACCCTCGGGACTAATGAGCAGTTCTTC. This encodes CASSPTLGTNEQFF.

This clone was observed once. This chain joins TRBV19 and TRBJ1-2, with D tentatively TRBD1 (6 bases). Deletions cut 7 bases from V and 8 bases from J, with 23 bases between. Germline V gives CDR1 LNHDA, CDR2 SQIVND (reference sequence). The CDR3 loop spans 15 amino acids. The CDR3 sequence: CASTPWNGDQGGYTF. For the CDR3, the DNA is TGTGCCAGTACCCCATGGAATGGGGATCAGGGGGGCTACACCTTC.

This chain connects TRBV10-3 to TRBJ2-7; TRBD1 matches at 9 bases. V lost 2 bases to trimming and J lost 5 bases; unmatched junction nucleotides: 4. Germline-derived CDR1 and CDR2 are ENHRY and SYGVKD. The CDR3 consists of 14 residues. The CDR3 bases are TGTGCCATCAGTGAGGGGGACAGGGTCCACGAGCAGTACTTC. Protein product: CAISEGDRVHEQYF.

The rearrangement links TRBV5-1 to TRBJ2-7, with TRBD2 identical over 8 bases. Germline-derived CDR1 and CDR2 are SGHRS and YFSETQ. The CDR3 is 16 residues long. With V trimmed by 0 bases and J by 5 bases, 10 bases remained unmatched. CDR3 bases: TGCGCCAGCAGCTTGGGCCCCCAGCGGGAGTCCAACGAGCAGTACTTC. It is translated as CASSLGPQRESNEQYF. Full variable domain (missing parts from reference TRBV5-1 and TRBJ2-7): KAGVTQTPRYLIKTRGQQVTLSCSPISGHRSVSWYQQTPGQGLQFLFEYFSETQRNKGNFPGRFSGRQFSNSRSEMNVSTLELGDSALYLCASSLGPQRESNEQYFGPGTRLTVT.

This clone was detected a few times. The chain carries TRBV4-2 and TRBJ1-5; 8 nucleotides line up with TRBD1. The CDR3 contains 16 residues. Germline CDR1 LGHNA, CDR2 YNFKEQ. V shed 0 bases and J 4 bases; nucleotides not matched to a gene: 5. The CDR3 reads CASSQEGTGSNQPQHF. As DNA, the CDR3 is TGTGCCAGCAGCCAAGAAGGGACAGGTTCAAATCAGCCCCAGCATTTT.

CDR3 bases: TGTGCCAGCAGTGCTACAGTCCTCGGAGGAAACACCATATATTTT. Protein sequence: CASSATVLGGNTIYF. The J gene is TRBJ1-3, the V gene TRBV6-2 or TRBV6-3; D unclear. This CDR3 is 15 amino acids long. V was cut by 5 bases and J by 4 bases, with 15 bases left in between. Germline V lookup: CDR1 MNHEY, CDR2 SVGEGT.

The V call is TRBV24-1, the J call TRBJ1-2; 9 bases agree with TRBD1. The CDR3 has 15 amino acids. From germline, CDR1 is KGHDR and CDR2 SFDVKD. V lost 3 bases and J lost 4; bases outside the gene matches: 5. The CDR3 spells CATSDSGTGLYGYTF. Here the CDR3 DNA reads TGTGCCACCAGTGATAGTGGGACAGGGCTCTATGGCTACACCTTC.